The clone carrying this T cell receptor (beta chain) was observed a few times. Its antigen remains unidentified. This entry belongs to a study of T cell repertoires in cytomegalovirus infection. Study-level information: Matching HLA type, along with CMV infection, was indicated by public TCR beta signatures. Study-wide results and caveats: There were carriers of CMV plus the relevant HLA, and cumulative public TCR beta family frequency identified them. Ex vivo responses were dominated by HLA-C-restricted CMV-specific TCR beta clonotypes.

Germline V gene sequence: CDR1 MGHDK, CDR2 SYGVNS. The V end lost 5 bases, the J end lost 0 bases, and 17 bases lay between the germline ends. This CDR3 spans 16 amino acids. TCRdb recomputed calls from the reads with MiXCR, one row per CDR3 protein. The table lists more than 150,000 distinct CDR3 sequences, around 20% of them singletons. What was sequenced was PBMCs. The chain joins TRBV25-1 to TRBJ2-7; D is undetermined. The sequence came from a human donor in good health (CMV status not recorded). Some clones in this sample may be carry-over from other donors' samples. The chain's CDR3 is CASSPPSPGLSYEQYF. Written as DNA, the CDR3 is TGTGCCAGCAGTCCCCCGAGCCCTGGGCTCTCCTACGAGCAGTACTTC.